A single sample is the source of the 32 T cell receptor beta chains below, sequenced in a study of blood T cell repertoires in COVID-19. Sequencing was performed with immunoSEQ multiplex PCR; in TCRdb, only in-frame clones are kept and a portion is missing. The data contain about 130,000 clones, around nine tenths of them singletons. The sequencing sample was made of peripheral blood. These receptor sequences come from a man in his fifties or sixties with COVID-19, enrolled during active disease.

The rearrangement links TRBV7-2 to TRBJ2-5, with 12 bases lining up with TRBD2. CDR3 length: 15 amino acids. Germline V gene lookup returns CDR1 SGHTA and CDR2 FQGNSA. Losses at the gene ends were 5 bases for V and 3 bases for J; bases not matched to a gene: 4. Here the CDR3 DNA reads TGTGCCAGCAGCCGCTGGACTAGCGGGGAAGAGACCCAGTACTTC. Translating it yields CASSRWTSGEETQYF.

The chain couples TRBV19 to TRBJ2-3, with TRBD2 matching over 9 bases. The CDR3 is 14 residues long. CDR1 and CDR2 (germline): LNHDA, SQIVND (reference sequence). V dropped 5 bases and J dropped 5; count of bases not matched to a gene: 5. The CDR3 nucleotides read TGTGCCAGTAGTCCCAGCGGGGGGCAAGATACGCAGTATTTT. Translation: CASSPSGGQDTQYF.

The rearrangement uses TRBV30 and TRBJ1-2; D is uncertain. Deletions cut 3 bases from V and 5 bases from J, with 7 bases between. The V gene's germline CDR1 is GTSNPN and CDR2 SVGIG (reference sequence). The CDR3 covers 11 residues. CDR3 sequence: CAWRQTYGYTF. CDR3 nucleotide sequence: TGTGCCTGGAGACAGACATATGGCTACACCTTC.

This chain uses TRBV13 with TRBJ2-2; TRBD1 matches at 7 bases. Germline loops: CDR1 PRHDT, CDR2 FYEKMQ (reference sequence). CDR3 length equals 15 residues. The junction had 4 bases not matched to a gene; V was cut back by 5 bases and J by 1 base. The CDR3 sequence: CASSTGQENTGELFF. In DNA form, the CDR3 reads TGTGCCAGCAGCACCGGACAGGAGAACACCGGGGAGCTGTTTTTT.

CDR3 sequence (DNA): TGCAGCGCCGGCGGGACAGGACTTGAAGCTTTCTTT. Translation gives CSAGGTGLEAFF. The genes are TRBV29-1 and TRBJ1-1, with 8 nucleotides matching TRBD1. Per germline, CDR1 SQVTM and CDR2 ANQGSEA. V lost 7 bases to trimming and J lost 7 bases; unmatched junction nucleotides: 8. The length of the CDR3 is 12 residues.

About this clone itself: Other DNA sequences in the sample encode the same CDR3. V is TRBV5-1 and J is TRBJ1-1, with D possibly TRBD1 on 5 matching bases. V was trimmed by 1 base and J by 1 base, leaving 8 bases between them. Germline V gives CDR1 SGHRS, CDR2 YFSETQ. This CDR3 spans 14 amino acids. The CDR3 here is CASSLLGQNTEAFF. CDR3 DNA: TGCGCCAGCAGCTTGTTGGGGCAGAACACTGAAGCTTTCTTT. Complete variable domain (other parts from reference TRBV5-1 and TRBJ1-1): KAGVTQTPRYLIKTRGQQVTLSCSPISGHRSVSWYQQTPGQGLQFLFEYFSETQRNKGNFPGRFSGRQFSNSRSEMNVSTLELGDSALYLCASSLLGQNTEAFFGQGTRLTVV.

The chain carries TRBV11-2 and TRBJ1-2; D not certain. V dropped 0 bases and J dropped 0 bases, with 11 bases sitting between them. Germline-derived CDR1 and CDR2 are SGHAT and FQNNGV. This CDR3 is built from 16 residues. CDR3 loop: CASSLELRQANYGYTF. CDR3 nucleotides: TGTGCCAGCAGCTTAGAGCTGAGACAAGCTAACTATGGCTACACCTTC.

This chain connects TRBV10-3 to TRBJ1-2, with 7 bases that match TRBD1. CDR1 ENHRY and CDR2 SYGVKD come from the germline V gene. The CDR3 is made up of 16 amino acids. After removal of 6 bases from V and 2 bases from J, the junction contained 12 bases not matched to a gene. CDR3 sequence (DNA): TGTGCCATCAGAAAGGAAGGAGGGGGCCTAAACTATGGCTACACCTTC. Protein: CAIRKEGGGLNYGYTF.

This clone was seen a few times. The chain has TRBV6-5 and TRBJ2-7; D not certain. The CDR3 has 14 amino acids. Looked up from germline, CDR1 is MNHEY and CDR2 is SVGAGI. V lost 7 bases to trimming and J lost 0 bases, with 13 bases between them. CDR3 in DNA: TGTGCCAGCAAAGGCAGGATTAGCTCCTACGAGCAGTACTTC. Translating it yields CASKGRISSYEQYF.

The V call is TRBV29-1, the J call TRBJ2-3; D may be TRBD1 (5 bases). Germline CDR1 SQVTM, CDR2 ANQGSEA. The V and J ends lost 7 bases and 3 bases respectively, with 17 bases between them. CDR3 length: 14 residues. The CDR3 DNA sequence: TGCAGCGCCCTGAGGCAGGGAAGTACAGATACGCAGTATTTT. Its protein product is CSALRQGSTDTQYF.

This chain joins TRBV6-5 and TRBJ1-5; TRBD1 aligns across 7 bases. V was pared by 5 bases and J by 6 bases, with 7 bases of the junction left unmatched. The CDR3 loop spans 14 amino acids. CDR1 and CDR2 from the germline V gene are MNHEY and SVGAGI. The CDR3 loop reads CASSPDRVGQPQHF. CDR3 DNA sequence: TGTGCCAGCAGTCCCGACAGGGTAGGTCAGCCCCAGCATTTT.

Here the CDR3 reads CASSDADGYTF. The CDR3 DNA is TGTGCCAGTAGCGACGCGGATGGCTACACCTTC. The chain recombines TRBV19 with TRBJ1-2; D unclear. The CDR3 is 11 amino acids. From germline, CDR1 is LNHDA and CDR2 SQIVND (reference sequence). V lost 6 bases, J lost 6 bases, and 8 bases lay in between.

The chain is built from TRBV3-1 (or the pseudogene TRBV3-2) and TRBJ1-2; D ambiguous. V was pared by 3 bases and J by 7 bases, with 18 bases between. Germline V gives CDR1 LGHDT, CDR2 YNNKEL (reference sequence). The CDR3 runs 15 residues. The CDR3 DNA sequence: TGTGCCAGCAGCCACGGCCATTCAGCGGAGACTGGCTACACCTTC. It is translated as CASSHGHSAETGYTF.

This clone was detected once. The chain uses TRBV14 and TRBJ1-3; D not certain. This CDR3 has 13 amino acids. V was pared by 1 base and J by 2 bases, with 3 bases between. The germline CDR1 and CDR2 sequences are SGHDN and FVKESK. The CDR3 nucleotides read TGTGCCAGCAGCCAAGGAGCTGGAAACACCATATATTTT. Protein product: CASSQGAGNTIYF. The full variable domain, with the rest looked up from reference TRBV14 and TRBJ1-3, is EAGVTQFPSHSVIEKGQTVTLRCDPISGHDNLYWYRRVMGKEIKFLLHFVKESKQDESGMPNNRFLAERTGGTYSTLKVQPAELEDSGVYFCASSQGAGNTIYFGEGSWLTVV.

This chain joins TRBV6-5 and TRBJ1-6; D is possibly TRBD1 (5 bases). Trimming pared 5 bases from V and 9 bases from J, leaving 14 bases between. Germline CDR1 is MNHEY and CDR2 is SVGAGI. CDR3 size: 14 residues. CDR3 nucleotides: TGTGCCAGCAGTACCAGGGAAAAGGTTTCACCCCTCCACTTT. Its translation is CASSTREKVSPLHF.

This chain uses TRBV7-8 with TRBJ1-5; 8 nucleotides agree with TRBD1. Per the germline V gene, CDR1 is SGHVS and CDR2 is FQNEAQ. The CDR3 covers 14 residues. Trimming removed 4 bases from V and 4 bases from J; junction bases left unmatched: 3. CDR3: CASSSTGANQPQHF. CDR3 DNA sequence: TGTGCCAGCAGCTCGACAGGGGCAAATCAGCCCCAGCATTTT. The whole variable domain, filled in from reference TRBV7-8 and TRBJ1-5, reads GAGVSQSPRYKVAKRGQDVALRCDPISGHVSLFWYQQALGQGPEFLTYFQNEAQLDKSGLPSDRFFAERPEGSVSTLKIQRTQQEDSAVYLCASSSTGANQPQHFGDGTRLSIL.

The V and J genes are TRBV4-2 and TRBJ1-2, with 9 bases aligning to TRBD1. The ends lost 1 base at V and 6 bases at J; junction bases unmatched: 12. This CDR3 region has 17 residues. Germline CDR1 reads LGHNA; CDR2 reads YNFKEQ. CDR3 DNA: TGTGCCAGCAGCCAAGTCTCTCGGGGACAGGGCGGTGATGGCTACACCTTC. This encodes CASSQVSRGQGGDGYTF.

The CDR3 reads CASSWDSYNSPLHF. CDR3 nucleotide sequence: TGTGCCAGCAGCTGGGACAGCTATAATTCACCCCTCCACTTT. The chain joins TRBV7-9 to TRBJ1-6; TRBD1 matches at 7 bases. The CDR3 runs to 14 residues. V shed 4 bases and J 3 bases; nucleotides not matched to a gene: 0. Germline loops: CDR1 SEHNR, CDR2 FQNEAQ (reference sequence).

The chain uses TRBV9 and TRBJ2-7, with D possibly matching TRBD2 (6 bases). The CDR3 extends over 14 amino acids. V lost 4 bases, J lost 0 bases, and 11 bases lay in between. Germline loops: CDR1 SGDLS, CDR2 YYNGEE. The CDR3 region is CASSSRRDSYEQYF. For the CDR3, the DNA is TGTGCCAGCAGCTCTAGGCGGGACTCCTACGAGCAGTACTTC. The variable domain in full, completed from reference TRBV9 and TRBJ2-7, reads DSGVTQTPKHLITATGQRVTLRCSPRSGDLSVYWYQQSLDQGLQFLIQYYNGEERAKGNILERFSAQQFPDLHSELNLSSLELGDSALYFCASSSRRDSYEQYFGPGTRLTVT.

Remarks on this clone: Other DNA sequences in this specimen translate into the identical CDR3. The chain uses TRBV5-6 and TRBJ1-5, with a weak D call TRBD1 (6 bases). Germline V CDR1 and CDR2: SGHDT, YYEEEE. Trimming pared 0 bases from V and 3 bases from J, leaving 10 bases between. The CDR3 sequence is 15 residues long. CDR3 DNA: TGTGCCAGCAGCTTGGGTGGGGGCTACAATCAGCCCCAGCATTTT. This encodes CASSLGGGYNQPQHF.

This clone was counted a single time. For the CDR3, the DNA is TGTGCCAGCAGCCAAGATCTTTCTAGGAACACTGAAGCTTTCTTT. Its protein is CASSQDLSRNTEAFF. V is TRBV14 and J is TRBJ1-1; D is undetermined. Germline CDR1 SGHDN, CDR2 FVKESK. The CDR3 has 15 residues. V lost 0 bases and J 1 base, leaving 9 bases between the germline ends.

The chain carries TRBV7-8 and TRBJ2-3; 11 positions agree with TRBD1. The CDR3 length is 15 residues. V shed 5 bases, J shed 4 bases, and the junction held 5 bases outside the gene matches. CDR1 is SGHVS, CDR2 FQNEAQ, per germline. CDR3 nucleotide sequence: TGTGCCAGCAGCCCTTGGACAGGGGGCTCAGATACGCAGTATTTT. It specifies CASSPWTGGSDTQYF.

The chain has TRBV9 and TRBJ2-1; 9 bases map to TRBD2. Germline V gives CDR1 SGDLS, CDR2 YYNGEE. Trimming cost V 0 bases and J 12 bases; bases outside gene matches: 10. The CDR3 consists of 15 residues. The CDR3 here is CASSVEGKRGALQFF. The CDR3 DNA reads as TGTGCCAGCAGCGTAGAGGGCAAGCGGGGGGCTTTGCAGTTCTTC.

The chain recombines TRBV6-5 with TRBJ1-6; a possible D gene is TRBD1 (5 bases). Germline V gene data show CDR1 as MNHEY and CDR2 as SVGAGI. Trimming shortened V by 6 bases and J by 7 bases, and 13 bases separated the two germline ends. The CDR3 totals 14 residues. This CDR3 is CASRRDLGNSPLHF. The CDR3 DNA follows: TGTGCCAGCAGGCGGGACTTGGGGAATTCACCCCTCCACTTT.

The V gene is TRBV19, the J gene TRBJ2-2, with a weak D call TRBD1 (6 bases). The germline V gene has CDR1 LNHDA and CDR2 SQIVND (reference sequence). Trimming shortened V by 6 bases and J by 6 bases, and 11 bases separated the two germline ends. CDR3 length: 13 amino acids. This CDR3 is CASRDSFAGELFF. CDR3 nucleotides: TGTGCCAGTAGGGACAGCTTCGCCGGGGAGCTGTTTTTT.

The chain carries TRBV4-1 and TRBJ2-7; 9 bases fit TRBD1. The CDR3 has 16 residues. In germline, CDR1 is MGHRA, CDR2 YSYEKL. The V segment lost 2 bases and the J segment 3 bases; nucleotides outside the gene matches: 8. The CDR3 sequence is CASSQSGQGLYYEQYF. The CDR3, as DNA: TGCGCCAGCAGCCAATCGGGACAGGGTCTTTACTACGAGCAGTACTTC.

The CDR3 loop reads CSVERGYTGELFF. CDR3 sequence (DNA): TGCAGCGTCGAAAGGGGGTACACCGGGGAGCTGTTTTTT. The rearrangement joins TRBV29-1 to TRBJ2-2; weak D call: TRBD1 (6 bases). This CDR3 comprises 13 residues. Germline V lookup: CDR1 SQVTM, CDR2 ANQGSEA. V was trimmed by 6 bases and J by 3 bases, leaving 11 bases between them.

V is TRBV27 and J is TRBJ2-5; possibly TRBD2 for D (5 bases). The CDR3 is 15 residues long. V was pared by 0 bases and J by 7 bases, with 15 bases between. The germline V gene encodes CDR1 MNHEY and CDR2 SMNVEV (reference sequence). This chain's CDR3 is CASSLSSGLRGTQYF. CDR3 bases: TGTGCCAGCAGTTTATCAAGCGGCCTTCGGGGGACCCAGTACTTC.

This chain joins TRBV7-6 and TRBJ2-7; 8 positions match TRBD1. Germline V lookup: CDR1 SGHVS, CDR2 FNYEAQ. The ends lost 5 bases at V and 3 bases at J; junction bases unmatched: 9. This CDR3 is 15 amino acids long. In DNA form, the CDR3 reads TGTGCCAGCAGCCCACCCGGGACAGGTAGCTACGAGCAGTACTTC. Amino acids: CASSPPGTGSYEQYF.

The chain couples TRBV6-2 or TRBV6-3 to TRBJ1-3; no clear D gene. Germline V lookup: CDR1 MNHEY, CDR2 SVGEGT. Deletions cut 6 bases from V and 8 bases from J, with 11 bases between. The CDR3 runs to 12 residues. The chain's CDR3 is CASSRLPDTIYF. Written as DNA, the CDR3 is TGTGCCAGCAGCCGTCTTCCGGACACCATATATTTT.

This chain joins TRBV7-2 and TRBJ2-6, with D perhaps TRBD1 (6 bases). This CDR3 has 15 amino acids. Trimming pared 5 bases from V and 2 bases from J, leaving 10 bases between. Germline loops: CDR1 SGHTA, CDR2 FQGNSA. The CDR3, as DNA: TGTGCCAGCAGCGTCGCAGGGGCTGGGGCCAACGTCCTGACTTTC. This gives the protein CASSVAGAGANVLTF.

In the case of this clone: This clone may be a read error of a much larger clone one base away. This rearrangement joins TRBV30 to TRBJ1-2; D is unresolved. The length of the CDR3 is 13 residues. From germline, CDR1 is GTSNPN and CDR2 SVGIG (reference sequence). Trimming removed 1 base at V and 4 bases at J, with 10 bases between. In nucleotides, the CDR3 is TGTGCCTGGAGTGACAGTTTTGGCTATGGCTACACCTTC. Its translation is CAWSDSFGYGYTF.